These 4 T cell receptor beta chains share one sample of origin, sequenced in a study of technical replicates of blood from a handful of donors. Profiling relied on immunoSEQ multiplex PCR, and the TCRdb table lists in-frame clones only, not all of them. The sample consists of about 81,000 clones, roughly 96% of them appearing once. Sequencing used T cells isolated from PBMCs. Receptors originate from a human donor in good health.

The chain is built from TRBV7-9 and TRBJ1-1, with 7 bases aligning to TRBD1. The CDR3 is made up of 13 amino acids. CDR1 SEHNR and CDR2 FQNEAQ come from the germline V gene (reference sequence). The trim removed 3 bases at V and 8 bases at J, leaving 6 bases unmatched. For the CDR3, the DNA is TGTGCCAGCAGCTTGGGACAGTTGAACGAAGCTTTCTTT. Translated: CASSLGQLNEAFF.

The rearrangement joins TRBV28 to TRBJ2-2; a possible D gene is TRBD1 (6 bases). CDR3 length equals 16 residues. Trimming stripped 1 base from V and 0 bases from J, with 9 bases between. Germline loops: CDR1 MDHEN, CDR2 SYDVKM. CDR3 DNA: TGTGCCAGCAGTTTATTTACAGGGCCGAACACCGGGGAGCTGTTTTTT. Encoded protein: CASSLFTGPNTGELFF.

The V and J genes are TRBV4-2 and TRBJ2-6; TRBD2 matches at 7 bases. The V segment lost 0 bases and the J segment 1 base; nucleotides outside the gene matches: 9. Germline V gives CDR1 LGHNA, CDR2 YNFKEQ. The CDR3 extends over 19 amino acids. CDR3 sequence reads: CASSQDLGAGVSGANVLTF. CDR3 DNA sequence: TGTGCCAGCAGCCAAGATCTCGGGGCGGGGGTTTCTGGGGCCAACGTCCTGACTTTC.

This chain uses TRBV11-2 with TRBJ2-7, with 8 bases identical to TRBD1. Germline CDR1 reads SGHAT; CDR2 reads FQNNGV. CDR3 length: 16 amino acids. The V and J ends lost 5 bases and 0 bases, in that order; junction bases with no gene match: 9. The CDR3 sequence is CASSRGQGYSSYEQYF. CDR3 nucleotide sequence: TGTGCCAGCAGCCGAGGACAGGGCTATAGCTCCTACGAGCAGTACTTC.